This T cell receptor (beta chain) was retrieved from a study of spatial heterogeneity in lung cancer. Trimming removed 6 bases from V and 9 bases from J; junction bases left unmatched: 8. Germline lookup yields CDR1 MDHEN and CDR2 SYDVKM. The CDR3 has 12 residues. TCRdb used MiXCR to reprocess the 5' RACE reads, holding one entry per CDR3 protein. The data hold more than 20,000 distinct CDR3 sequences, with 3.5% to 5.5% observed a single time. This clonotype was recorded many times. Time point denoted: sample taken at primary tumor resection. Frozen PBMC, nontumor lung or tumor provided whole RNA, which was sequenced unsorted.

This receptor was taken from a male donor with early-stage non-small cell lung cancer. Material: PBMCs, obtained at surgery. The rearrangement joins TRBV28 to TRBJ2-7, with 7 bases lining up with TRBD2. The CDR3 region is CASSPRASGQYF. For the CDR3, the DNA is TGTGCCAGCAGCCCCCGGGCTAGCGGGCAGTACTTC.